One sample yielded the 22 T cell receptor beta chains listed below, sequenced in a study of cytomegalovirus exposure and HLA in healthy donors. 13 Jbeta primers and 60 Vbeta primers were used for the PCR. Sequenced by immunoSEQ multiplex PCR; TCRdb stores in-frame clones only, minus some. The table includes approximately 110,000 clones, roughly 80% detected once. Sample: PBMCs. These receptors were obtained from a man aged 25 to 40 in good health and CMV-seropositive.

This chain links TRBV10-3 with TRBJ2-2; 8 nucleotides line up with TRBD2. The V segment lost 2 bases and the J segment 4 bases; nucleotides outside the gene matches: 3. This CDR3 comprises 15 residues. Germline-derived CDR1 and CDR2 are ENHRY and SYGVKD. CDR3 coding DNA: TGTGCCATCAGTGAGCCCGCGGGGGGCACCGGGGAGCTGTTTTTT. Its translation: CAISEPAGGTGELFF.

This chain uses TRBV5-1 with TRBJ2-2, with 11 bases lining up with TRBD1. In germline, CDR1 is SGHRS, CDR2 YFSETQ. The trim removed 4 bases at V and 3 bases at J, leaving 2 bases unmatched. The CDR3 covers 15 residues. CDR3 nucleotide sequence: TGCGCCAGCAGCCGGACAGGGGGCGACACCGGGGAGCTGTTTTTT. This codes for CASSRTGGDTGELFF. Drawing the rest from reference TRBV5-1 and TRBJ2-2, the complete variable domain is KAGVTQTPRYLIKTRGQQVTLSCSPISGHRSVSWYQQTPGQGLQFLFEYFSETQRNKGNFPGRFSGRQFSNSRSEMNVSTLELGDSALYLCASSRTGGDTGELFFGEGSRLTVL.

This clone came up once. The V call is TRBV2, the J call TRBJ2-7; D perhaps matches TRBD1 (6 bases). The CDR3 runs to 15 residues. Germline V gives CDR1 SNHLY, CDR2 FYNNEI. The V gene lost 3 bases and the J gene lost 0 bases, with 12 bases spanning the gap. This CDR3 reads CASSDDRTVSYEQYF. For the CDR3, the DNA is TGTGCCAGCAGTGATGATAGGACAGTCTCCTACGAGCAGTACTTC.

V and J are TRBV7-9 and TRBJ2-3; the D gene is possibly TRBD2 (5 bases). Germline V gene sequence: CDR1 SEHNR, CDR2 FQNEAQ (reference sequence). V was shortened by 1 base and J by 8 bases, with 7 bases between the two germline ends. The CDR3 covers 12 residues. This CDR3 reads CASSLEAGTQYF. The CDR3 DNA sequence: TGTGCCAGCAGCTTAGAGGCGGGTACGCAGTATTTT.

Notes on this clone: At one end, the junction sequence differs from germline, possibly due to a read error. This chain links TRBV7-9 with TRBJ1-1, with a tentative D call TRBD1 (5 bases). This CDR3 contains 12 residues. Per the germline V gene, CDR1 is SEHNR and CDR2 is FQNEAQ (reference sequence). The CDR3 DNA reads as TGTTCCAGCAGCTTGGGGGGCACTGAAGCTTTCTTT. This sequence encodes CSSSLGGTEAFF.

This sequence joins TRBV27 and TRBJ2-3, with a possible D match to TRBD1 (5 bases). CDR1 MNHEY and CDR2 SMNVEV come from the germline V gene (reference sequence). The CDR3 covers 16 residues. The V and J ends lost 3 bases and 0 bases respectively, with 13 bases between them. The CDR3 here is CASSFGYRGSTDTQYF. The CDR3 nucleotides are TGTGCCAGCAGTTTCGGTTATAGGGGTAGCACAGATACGCAGTATTTT.

This clone was seen a handful of times. The chain uses TRBV5-1 and TRBJ1-1; the match to TRBD1 covers 7 bases. CDR1 SGHRS and CDR2 YFSETQ come from the germline V gene. The V segment lost 0 bases and the J segment 1 base; nucleotides outside the gene matches: 6. CDR3 length equals 16 residues. This CDR3 reads CASSLGVNRGNTEAFF. The CDR3 region has the DNA TGCGCCAGCAGCTTGGGAGTTAACAGGGGGAACACTGAAGCTTTCTTT.

The chain couples TRBV28 to TRBJ2-3, with TRBD2 identical over 7 bases. The CDR3 length is 16 residues. Germline V lookup: CDR1 MDHEN, CDR2 SYDVKM. V shed 3 bases, J shed 2 bases, and the junction held 8 bases outside the gene matches. The CDR3 DNA reads TGTGCCAGCAGTTTCTTCGGGGACTACTTCACAGATACGCAGTATTTT. Its translation: CASSFFGDYFTDTQYF.

The rearrangement joins TRBV4-1 to TRBJ1-2, with D hard to call. This CDR3 region has 15 residues. The V end was cut by 0 bases, the J end by 5 bases, with 13 bases between. Per the germline V gene, CDR1 is MGHRA and CDR2 is YSYEKL. The CDR3 DNA follows: TGCGCCAGCAGCCAAGATGATCAGAAACTATATGGCTACACCTTC. This gives the protein CASSQDDQKLYGYTF.

The V call is TRBV11-2, the J call TRBJ2-7; D is perhaps TRBD2 (5 bases). This CDR3 region has 15 residues. CDR1 and CDR2 from the germline V gene are SGHAT and FQNNGV. V was pared by 5 bases and J by 2 bases, with 16 bases between. Written as DNA, the CDR3 is TGTGCCAGCAGCCCCTCCCCGGACTCGACCTACGAGCAGTACTTC. It encodes CASSPSPDSTYEQYF.

The gene calls are TRBV10-2 and TRBJ2-1; 12 nucleotides match TRBD2. Germline values: CDR1 WSHSY, CDR2 SAAADI. CDR3 length: 14 amino acids. With V trimmed by 2 bases and J by 8 bases, 1 base remained unmatched. The CDR3 DNA is TGCGCCAGCAGTGAGACTAGCGGGAGGCATGAGCAGTTCTTC. Encoded protein: CASSETSGRHEQFF.

J is TRBJ2-1 and V is TRBV4-2; TRBD1 aligns across 7 bases. With 0 bases clipped from V and 3 bases from J, the junction kept 17 bases outside the gene matches. Per the germline V gene, CDR1 is LGHNA and CDR2 is YNFKEQ. The CDR3 consists of 20 residues. CDR3 amino acids: CASSQEARTGDVLGYNEQFF. CDR3 nucleotides: TGTGCCAGCAGCCAAGAAGCTAGAACAGGGGATGTACTGGGCTACAATGAGCAGTTCTTC.

The chain recombines TRBV19 with TRBJ2-3, with 9 nucleotides matching TRBD1. CDR1 is LNHDA and CDR2 is SQIVND in the germline V gene (reference sequence). The CDR3 is 15 amino acids. Unmatched junction bases numbered 4, after V lost 4 bases and J lost 2 bases. The CDR3, as DNA: TGTGCCAGTAGTAGGAACAGGGGGCCCACAGATACGCAGTATTTT. This sequence encodes CASSRNRGPTDTQYF.

The V gene is TRBV19, the J gene TRBJ1-1, with unresolved D. Between the trimmed V and J ends, which lost 2 bases and 0 bases, there was a span of 4 bases. The CDR3 loop spans 13 amino acids. Germline loops: CDR1 LNHDA, CDR2 SQIVND (reference sequence). The CDR3 loop reads CASSISVNTEAFF. The CDR3 coding sequence is TGTGCCAGTAGTATATCCGTGAACACTGAAGCTTTCTTT.

The chain employs TRBV5-1 and TRBJ2-2; the D gene is possibly TRBD2 (5 bases). This CDR3 spans 13 amino acids. CDR1 and CDR2 from the germline V gene are SGHRS and YFSETQ. V lost 4 bases, J lost 6 bases, and 10 bases lay in between. In nucleotides, the CDR3 is TGCGCCAGCAGCACGGGGAGTTCCGGGGAGCTGTTTTTT. Translation: CASSTGSSGELFF.

This clone turned up a few times. V gene TRBV5-4 combines with J gene TRBJ2-1; 7 nucleotides agree with TRBD2. The trim removed 4 bases at V and 2 bases at J, leaving 9 bases unmatched. The CDR3 runs 16 residues. From germline, CDR1 is SGHNT and CDR2 YYREEE (reference sequence). The CDR3 nucleotides are TGTGCCAGCAGCCCCCAAAGTGGGGGGGCCTACAATGAGCAGTTCTTC. Encoded protein: CASSPQSGGAYNEQFF.

This clone was recorded a few times. This chain uses TRBV13 with TRBJ1-2; D is perhaps TRBD1 (6 bases). The CDR3 is made up of 16 amino acids. Germline V CDR1 and CDR2: PRHDT, FYEKMQ (reference sequence). Trimming left V 3 bases short and J 4 bases short, with 18 bases between. This CDR3 is CASSFRGQQRGYGYTF. DNA of the CDR3: TGTGCCAGCAGCTTCAGGGGCCAACAACGTGGCTATGGCTACACCTTC.

J is TRBJ2-5 and V is TRBV30; TRBD2 matches 12 bases. With V trimmed by 0 bases and J by 7 bases, 6 bases remained unmatched. Germline loops: CDR1 GTSNPN, CDR2 SVGIG (reference sequence). This CDR3 spans 15 amino acids. The CDR3 loop is CAWSVLAGGPRTQYF. CDR3 nucleotides: TGTGCCTGGAGTGTGCTAGCGGGGGGGCCTCGGACCCAGTACTTC.

The chain recombines TRBV28 with TRBJ1-5; 11 bases map to TRBD1. CDR1 is MDHEN and CDR2 is SYDVKM in the germline V gene. J gave up 4 bases and V 6 bases, and 14 bases lay outside the gene matches. CDR3 length equals 18 residues. The CDR3 DNA reads TGTGCCAGCAGGGCCCGGCGGGACAGGGGGTTAGGAAATCAGCCCCAGCATTTT. Translating it yields CASRARRDRGLGNQPQHF. The whole variable domain, filled in from reference TRBV28 and TRBJ1-5, reads DVKVTQSSRYLVKRTGEKVFLECVQDMDHENMFWYRQDPGLGLRLIYFSYDVKMKEKGDIPEGYSVSREKKERFSLILESASTNQTSMYLCASRARRDRGLGNQPQHFGDGTRLSIL.

The rearrangement links TRBV18 to TRBJ1-1; the D is unclear. Germline V lookup: CDR1 KGHSH, CDR2 LQKENI. This CDR3 contains 14 residues. V was cut by 7 bases and J by 3 bases, with 15 bases left in between. CDR3 DNA: TGTGCCAGCTTAAGTAGCCGAGGCTACACTGAAGCTTTCTTT. Protein sequence: CASLSSRGYTEAFF.

The genes are TRBV5-6 and TRBJ1-2, with TRBD1 identical over 7 bases. This CDR3 is 15 amino acids long. Per the germline V gene, CDR1 is SGHDT and CDR2 is YYEEEE. The V and J ends lost 4 bases and 0 bases, in that order; junction bases with no gene match: 6. The CDR3 protein is CASSRGTETNYGYTF. CDR3 bases: TGTGCCAGCAGCCGCGGGACAGAGACTAACTATGGCTACACCTTC.

CDR3 nucleotide sequence: TGTGCCAGCAGTGAAGACCGTGGAGCTAACTATGGCTACACCTTC. Its translation is CASSEDRGANYGYTF. The chain joins TRBV6-1 to TRBJ1-2, with unresolved D. The CDR3 is 15 amino acids. Trimming took off 1 base at V and 0 bases at J, with 9 bases between the two ends. The germline V gene encodes CDR1 MNHNS and CDR2 SASEGT.